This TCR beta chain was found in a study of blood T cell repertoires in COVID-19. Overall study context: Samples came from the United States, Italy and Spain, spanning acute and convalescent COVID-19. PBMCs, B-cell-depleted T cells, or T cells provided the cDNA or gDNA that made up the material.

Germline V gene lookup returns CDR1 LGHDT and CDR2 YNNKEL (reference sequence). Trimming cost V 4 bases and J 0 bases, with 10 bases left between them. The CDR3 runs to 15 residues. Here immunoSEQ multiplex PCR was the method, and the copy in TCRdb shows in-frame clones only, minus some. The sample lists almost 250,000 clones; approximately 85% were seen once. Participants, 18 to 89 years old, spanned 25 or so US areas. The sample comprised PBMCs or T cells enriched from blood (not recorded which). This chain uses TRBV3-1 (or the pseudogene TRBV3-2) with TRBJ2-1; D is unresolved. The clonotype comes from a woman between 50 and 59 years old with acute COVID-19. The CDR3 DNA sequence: TGTGCCAGCAGCCCTACAGTGAGCTCCTACAATGAGCAGTTCTTC. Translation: CASSPTVSSYNEQFF.